A single sample is the source of the 30 T cell receptor beta chains below, sequenced in a study of Graves' ophthalmopathy and Graves' hyperthyroidism. RNA transcripts served as template for amplifying TCR beta CDR3 sequences. HTBI primers were employed in first-round RT-PCR, then a second-round multiplex PCR followed. TCRdb redid the calling of the multiplex PCR reads with MiXCR, one entry per CDR3 protein. The profile shows more than 550,000 distinct CDR3 sequences, over 40% of them singletons. Sequenced sample: peripheral blood. These receptors came from an adult man with Graves' ophthalmopathy.

The chain couples TRBV12-3 or TRBV12-4 to TRBJ2-3; D perhaps matches TRBD2 (5 bases). The CDR3 length is 13 residues. V was pared by 5 bases and J by 2 bases, with 8 bases between. The CDR3 loop is CASSDRDTDTQYF. In DNA form, the CDR3 reads TGTGCCAGCAGTGACCGGGACACAGATACGCAGTATTTT.

This clonotype was recorded a few times. V gene TRBV3-1 combines with J gene TRBJ2-7; 7 nucleotides agree with TRBD2. Trimming took 6 bases from V and 0 from J; bases not matched to a gene: 11. CDR1 LGHDT and CDR2 YNNKEL come from the germline V gene (reference sequence). The CDR3 consists of 16 residues. Here the CDR3 DNA reads TGTGCCAGCAGTTACTCCCCCAGGACTAGCTCCTACGAGCAGTACTTC. It is translated as CASSYSPRTSSYEQYF.

Points on this clonotype: One end of the junction fails to match germline, which may point to a read error. V usage is TRBV10-3 and J usage is TRBJ1-5; D gene unclear. The CDR3 runs 17 residues. The germline V gene encodes CDR1 ENHRY and CDR2 SYGVKD. The CDR3 DNA reads TGTGCCAGCAGTTACCTTTATTCGCCCCTTAGCAATCAGCCCCAGCATTTT. It specifies CASSYLYSPLSNQPQHF.

This clonotype has ten or more counts. The J gene is TRBJ2-5, the V gene TRBV19, with D hard to call. Germline CDR1 LNHDA, CDR2 SQIVND (reference sequence). The CDR3 runs to 10 residues. Trimming removed 8 bases at V and 1 base at J, with 2 bases between. CDR3 amino acids: CASFQETQYF. CDR3 bases: TGTGCCAGTTTCCAAGAGACCCAGTACTTC.

A few counts support this clonotype. The rearrangement uses TRBV30 and TRBJ2-6, with D perhaps being TRBD1 or TRBD2 (5 bases each). CDR3 size: 14 residues. Germline V CDR1 and CDR2: GTSNPN, SVGIG (reference sequence). Deletions cut 2 bases from V and 2 bases from J, with 7 bases between. The CDR3 is CAWSRDPGANVLTF. CDR3 in DNA: TGTGCCTGGAGTAGGGACCCTGGGGCCAACGTCCTGACTTTC.

This clonotype has at least ten counts. CDR3 nucleotides: TGTGCCAGCAGTGAAGTGGAAGGAATCGAGCGCTATGGCTACACCTTC. This gives the protein CASSEVEGIERYGYTF. This chain connects TRBV25-1 to TRBJ1-2; no clear D gene. V gave up 2 bases and J gave up 4 bases, with 17 bases separating them. The germline V gene has CDR1 MGHDK and CDR2 SYGVNS. The length of the CDR3 is 16 residues.

V is TRBV9 and J is TRBJ2-5; the D gene is possibly TRBD2 (6 bases). The V end lost 0 bases, the J end lost 5 bases, and 11 bases lay between the germline ends. The germline CDR1 and CDR2 sequences are SGDLS and YYNGEE. The CDR3 has 14 residues. The CDR3 DNA reads TGTGCCAGCAGCGTAGACCCGGGGAGGGAGACCCAGTACTTC. It codes for CASSVDPGRETQYF.

This clonotype was observed many times. The chain joins TRBV7-2 to TRBJ2-7; D tentatively fits TRBD1 or TRBD2 (5 bases each). With 1 base removed from V and 12 bases from J, the gap between germline ends came to 16 bases. The CDR3 spans 13 residues. CDR1 and CDR2 (germline): SGHTA, FQGNSA. The CDR3 region is CASSLGDDSLRYF. The DNA for the CDR3 is TGTGCCAGCAGCTTAGGGGACGACTCTTTGAGGTACTTC.

This chain joins TRBV30 and TRBJ1-1; D is unclear. V was pared by 0 bases and J by 1 base, with 6 bases between. The CDR3 runs 13 residues. Germline V gene lookup returns CDR1 GTSNPN and CDR2 SVGIG (reference sequence). CDR3 in amino acids: CAWSVLKNTEAFF. The DNA for the CDR3 is TGTGCCTGGAGTGTACTGAAGAACACTGAAGCTTTCTTT. Full variable domain (remainder filled in from reference TRBV30 and TRBJ1-1): SQTIHQWPATLVQPVGSPLSLECTVEGTSNPNLYWYRQAAGRGLQLLFYSVGIGQISSEVPQNLSASRPQDRQFILSSKKLLLSDSGFYLCAWSVLKNTEAFFGQGTRLTVV.

This clonotype was counted ten times or more. The chain links TRBV19 to TRBJ2-2; 12 bases line up with TRBD2. In germline, CDR1 is LNHDA, CDR2 SQIVND (reference sequence). J lost 7 bases, V lost 6 bases, and 6 bases had no gene match. This CDR3 spans 15 amino acids. The CDR3, as DNA: TGTGCCAGTAGGCTAGCGGGAGGGCCTAGCGGGGAGCTGTTTTTT. Translating it yields CASRLAGGPSGELFF.

This clonotype appeared many times. CDR3 nucleotides: TGTGCCAGCAATGGTGTGGGGACGGGCTGGGACACTGAAGCTTTCTTT. The encoded protein is CASNGVGTGWDTEAFF. This chain connects TRBV2 to TRBJ1-1, with a weak D call TRBD1 (5 bases). Trimming stripped 7 bases from V and 3 bases from J, with 21 bases between. Germline CDR1 and CDR2: SNHLY and FYNNEI. This CDR3 is built from 16 residues. Full variable domain (missing parts from reference TRBV2 and TRBJ1-1): EPEVTQTPSHQVTQMGQEVILRCVPISNHLYFYWYRQILGQKVEFLVSFYNNEISEKSEIFDDQFSVERPDGSNFTLKIRSTKLEDSAMYFCASNGVGTGWDTEAFFGQGTRLTVV.

Written as DNA, the CDR3 is TGTGTCATCAGTGAGGGGGTAGCGGGAGCCTCCGAGCAGTACTTC. This translates into CVISEGVAGASEQYF. This chain joins TRBV2 and TRBJ2-7; 9 positions match TRBD2. This CDR3 is built from 15 residues. Looked up from germline, CDR1 is SNHLY and CDR2 is FYNNEI. The full variable domain, completed using reference TRBV2 and TRBJ2-7, is EPEVTQTPSHQVTQMGQEVILRCVPISNHLYFYWYRQILGQKVEFLVSFYNNEISEKSEIFDDQFSVERPDGSNFTLKIRSTKLEDSAMYFCVISEGVAGASEQYFGPGTRLTVT.

V gene TRBV30 combines with J gene TRBJ1-3; unclear D gene. Trimming left V 0 bases short and J 0 bases short, with 6 bases between. Germline assignment: CDR1 GTSNPN and CDR2 SVGIG (reference sequence). The CDR3 covers 14 residues. CDR3 sequence reads: CAWSVRSSGNTIYF. The CDR3 DNA sequence: TGTGCCTGGAGTGTACGCAGCTCTGGAAACACCATATATTTT. The full variable domain, in which reference TRBV30 and TRBJ1-3 provide the parts outside the CDR3, is SQTIHQWPATLVQPVGSPLSLECTVEGTSNPNLYWYRQAAGRGLQLLFYSVGIGQISSEVPQNLSASRPQDRQFILSSKKLLLSDSGFYLCAWSVRSSGNTIYFGEGSWLTVV.

CDR3: CASSLQGGSFNQPQHF. The CDR3 DNA reads TGTGCCAGCAGCTTGCAAGGGGGGTCCTTCAATCAGCCCCAGCATTTT. This sequence joins TRBV5-6 and TRBJ1-5, with D possibly being TRBD1 (6 bases). Trimming pared 1 base from V and 3 bases from J, leaving 14 bases between. Per germline, CDR1 SGHDT and CDR2 YYEEEE. The CDR3 spans 16 residues.

This clonotype was counted many times. The chain uses TRBV19 and TRBJ1-1; D may be TRBD1 (6 bases). Germline CDR1 LNHDA, CDR2 SQIVND (reference sequence). CDR3 length: 13 amino acids. Between the trimmed V and J ends, which lost 10 bases and 5 bases, there was a span of 17 bases. Here the CDR3 reads CATRRGAQTEAFF. The CDR3 DNA reads TGTGCCACCCGGAGGGGGGCTCAAACTGAAGCTTTCTTT. Full variable domain (missing parts from reference TRBV19 and TRBJ1-1): DGGITQSPKYLFRKEGQNVTLSCEQNLNHDAMYWYRQDPGQGLRLIYYSQIVNDFQKGDIAEGYSVSREKKESFPLTVTSAQKNPTAFYLCATRRGAQTEAFFGQGTRLTVV.

The chain employs TRBV5-4 and TRBJ1-1, with D unresolved. The CDR3 consists of 15 residues. Trimming removed 0 bases at V and 6 bases at J, with 15 bases between. Looked up from germline, CDR1 is SGHNT and CDR2 is YYREEE (reference sequence). The CDR3 nucleotides read TGTGCCAGCAGCTTGGAACTTGAGGGTATCGCTGAAGCTTTCTTT. Its translation: CASSLELEGIAEAFF.

J is TRBJ1-4 and V is TRBV29-1; D is uncertain. Germline V gives CDR1 SQVTM, CDR2 ANQGSEA. The CDR3 length is 13 residues. V lost 8 bases, J lost 7 bases, and 17 bases lay in between. CDR3 in amino acids: CSPWEAATEKLFF. Here the CDR3 DNA reads TGCAGCCCCTGGGAGGCTGCTACTGAAAAACTGTTTTTT.

This clonotype was seen once. The V gene is TRBV9, the J gene TRBJ2-6; 9 bases line up with TRBD2. The germline V gene encodes CDR1 SGDLS and CDR2 YYNGEE. V was pared by 0 bases and J by 3 bases, with 10 bases of the junction left unmatched. CDR3 size: 19 residues. The CDR3 is CASSVASGVTGDGANVLTF. CDR3 in DNA: TGTGCCAGCAGCGTAGCTAGCGGGGTTACCGGGGATGGGGCCAACGTCCTGACTTTC. Full variable domain (rest looked up from reference TRBV9 and TRBJ2-6): DSGVTQTPKHLITATGQRVTLRCSPRSGDLSVYWYQQSLDQGLQFLIQYYNGEERAKGNILERFSAQQFPDLHSELNLSSLELGDSALYFCASSVASGVTGDGANVLTFGAGSRLTVL.

This clonotype was detected a few times. The rearrangement uses TRBV19 and TRBJ1-5, with D possibly being TRBD1 (6 bases). Germline loops: CDR1 LNHDA, CDR2 SQIVND (reference sequence). The CDR3 runs 15 residues. Trimming left V 4 bases short and J 4 bases short, with 14 bases between. CDR3 sequence: CASSNSGTQNQPQHF. CDR3 sequence (DNA): TGTGCCAGTAGTAACTCCGGGACACAAAATCAGCCCCAGCATTTT.

This chain connects TRBV20-1 to TRBJ2-5; D unresolved. Trimming took 6 bases from V and 10 from J, leaving 6 bases between them. Germline V gives CDR1 DFQATT, CDR2 SNEGSKA (reference sequence). This CDR3 region has 8 residues. Written as DNA, the CDR3 is TGCAGTGCGTCCATCCAGTACTTC. It yields the protein CSASIQYF.

Points on this clonotype: Mismatch with germline at one junction end may stem from a read error. The J gene is TRBJ2-5, the V gene TRBV24-1; TRBD2 matches 9 bases. The CDR3 contains 15 residues. From germline, CDR1 is KGHDR and CDR2 SFDVKD. The CDR3 region has the DNA TGTGCCACCAGTGCCGGGGGACTAGCAGAAGAGGCCCAGTACTTC. Residues: CATSAGGLAEEAQYF.

This clonotype was detected ten times or more. V and J are TRBV10-3 and TRBJ2-7, with D maybe TRBD2 (5 bases). The CDR3 is 12 amino acids. Trimming took 9 bases from V and 0 from J, leaving 9 bases between them. The germline V gene has CDR1 ENHRY and CDR2 SYGVKD. DNA for the CDR3: TGTGCCATGGCGGGTGTCTCCTACGAGCAGTACTTC. This sequence encodes CAMAGVSYEQYF.

This clonotype was seen many times. V is TRBV25-1 and J is TRBJ1-1; a possible D gene is TRBD1 (6 bases). Germline assignment: CDR1 MGHDK and CDR2 SYGVNS. CDR3 length: 13 residues. Trimming took 6 bases from V and 2 from J, leaving 10 bases between them. The CDR3 reads CASRRTANTEAFF. In DNA, the CDR3 is TGTGCCAGCAGGAGGACAGCTAACACTGAAGCTTTCTTT.

This clonotype was seen more than once but under ten times. This rearrangement joins TRBV7-2 to TRBJ2-5; 9 nucleotides line up with TRBD2. J lost 4 bases, V lost 3 bases, and 6 bases had no gene match. This CDR3 has 15 amino acids. Germline values: CDR1 SGHTA, CDR2 FQGNSA. CDR3 coding DNA: TGTGCCAGCAGCTTCATCGCGGGGGGGCGAGAGACCCAGTACTTC. This encodes CASSFIAGGRETQYF.

Many counts were recorded for this clonotype. This chain uses TRBV20-1 with TRBJ2-5; 7 bases line up with TRBD2. Germline CDR1 reads DFQATT; CDR2 reads SNEGSKA (reference sequence). Losses at the gene ends were 0 bases for V and 4 bases for J; bases not matched to a gene: 5. The CDR3 length is 14 residues. The CDR3 DNA follows: TGCAGTGCTAGAGATGGTGTAGCGGGAGAGACCCAGTACTTC. Encoded protein: CSARDGVAGETQYF.

Comments on this clonotype: This is likely a read error, given that the CDR3 carries no conserved phenylalanine or tryptophan at its end. Because the CDR3's place on the DNA is in doubt, the DNA is left out and the CDR3 is given as listed by TCRdb. V usage is TRBV7-9 and J usage is TRBJ1-4; the table calls TRBD1, which could not be checked here. Ends included, the CDR3 has 11 residues. Germline-derived CDR1 and CDR2 are SEHNR and FQNEAQ (reference sequence). CDR3 amino acids: CASSLGPTQGN.

The V gene is TRBV5-1, the J gene TRBJ1-2; the match to TRBD1 covers 10 bases. Germline CDR1 reads SGHRS; CDR2 reads YFSETQ. The CDR3 length is 13 residues. Trimming at V came to 2 bases and at J to 8 bases, leaving 3 bases not matched to a gene. As DNA, the CDR3 is TGCGCCAGCAGCTTTGGGACAGGGGCCGGCTACACCTTC. Its translation is CASSFGTGAGYTF.

Concerning this clonotype itself: A much larger clonotype is one base distant, so this may be a read error. The genes are TRBV19 and TRBJ1-4, with 8 positions matching TRBD1. The ends lost 5 bases at V and 6 bases at J; junction bases unmatched: 5. Germline V gene lookup returns CDR1 LNHDA and CDR2 SQIVND (reference sequence). The CDR3 spans 14 residues. CDR3 sequence: CASSYRGYYEKLFF. The CDR3 nucleotides read TGTGCCAGTAGTTACAGGGGGTACTATGAAAAACTGTTTTTT.

The chain carries TRBV5-4 and TRBJ2-3; weak D call: TRBD2 (6 bases). V lost 5 bases, J lost 4 bases, and 14 bases lay in between. Germline values: CDR1 SGHNT, CDR2 YYREEE (reference sequence). The CDR3 sequence is 14 residues long. For the CDR3, the DNA is TGTGCCAGCAGTAAAACTAGCCGACCAGATACGCAGTATTTT. It is translated as CASSKTSRPDTQYF.

About this clonotype itself: At one of its ends the junction is not consistent with the germline gene, which may arise from a read error. This chain uses TRBV4-1 with TRBJ1-1, with D possibly TRBD1 on 5 matching bases. The CDR3 totals 15 residues. CDR1 and CDR2 from the germline V gene are MGHRA and YSYEKL. DNA of the CDR3: TGTGCCAGCAGCCATGAGGGGTTTTCGAACACTGAAGCTTTCTTT. Translated, it gives CASSHEGFSNTEAFF.